This T cell receptor (beta chain) stems from a study of regulatory T cells in long-lasting Graves disease. Study results and caveats: Persistent disease preferred TRBV28, TRBJ1-2 and TRBJ2-5. Persistent patients shared under 3,000 public clonotypes among themselves. Newly diagnosed patients shared fewer, at about 890.

With 4 bases removed from V and 2 bases from J, the gap between germline ends came to 11 bases. Germline-derived CDR1 and CDR2 are DFQATT and SNEGSKA (reference sequence). CDR3 length: 13 residues. Time point given: newly diagnosed GD, antithyroid drugs for less than 3 months. TCR sequences were obtained from RNA taken from PBMCs. The authors built TCR beta libraries using iRepertoire HTBI primers and Arm-PCR of CDR3 regions. One entry per CDR3 protein, called by TCRdb with MiXCR from the multiplex PCR reads. The sample consists of around 500,000 distinct CDR3 sequences, roughly 14% of them appearing once. Turning to this clonotype: Antigen: not known.

The data were also submitted as part of a second study, on T cells in Graves' hyperthyroidism and ophthalmopathy.

The sequenced sample was peripheral blood mononuclear cells (PBMCs), obtained at new diagnosis, from a patient treated with antithyroid drugs. The receptor's source is a man aged 25-40 years with Graves disease. J is TRBJ1-2 and V is TRBV20-1; D gene ambiguous. The CDR3 DNA follows: TGCAGTGCTACCCCCCCTCACAACTATGGCTACACCTTC. This gives the protein CSATPPHNYGYTF.